These T cell receptor beta chains were read from a single sample in a study of blood T cell repertoires in COVID-19. TCRdb's copy holds only in-frame clones and misses some; the assay was immunoSEQ multiplex PCR. The sample consists of about 250,000 clones, over 70% of them appearing once. Sample: peripheral blood. The receptors were sampled from a man in his forties or fifties with active or convalescent COVID-19. Both conserved end residues are part of each CDR3.

v_gene	j_gene	CDR3aa
TRBV6-5	TRBJ1-2	CASRDRGEEGYTF
TRBV12-3/TRBV12-4	TRBJ1-1	CASSGQLNTEAFF
TRBV6-4	TRBJ2-1	CASSERGGLVFAGNEQFF
TRBV5-1	TRBJ2-1	CASSPGGSYNEQFF
TRBV19	TRBJ2-7	CASGNGLGGAYEQYF
TRBV29-1	TRBJ1-2	CSAGQGLPYGYTF
TRBV27	TRBJ2-7	CASSLSAGGLIEQYF
TRBV30	TRBJ1-2	CAREGVNYGYTF
TRBV7-3	TRBJ2-6	CASSLMGTGANVLTF
TRBV27	TRBJ1-1	CASSSQGVNTEAFF
TRBV9	TRBJ2-1	CASSVSGSYNEQFF
TRBV7-6	TRBJ1-1	CASSPGTGGNTEAFF
TRBV6-5	TRBJ1-4	CASSLNPTGTGSF
TRBV18	TRBJ2-4	CASSPPPTAGGGNIQYF
TRBV12-3/TRBV12-4	TRBJ1-2	CASSTQGRGGYTF
TRBV27	TRBJ2-5	CASAWGGKGETQYF
TRBV7-2	TRBJ2-1	CASSPTVTSGKQFF
TRBV5-6	TRBJ1-1	CASSLVTGGLGTEAFF
TRBV19	TRBJ2-2	CASSIVTPRATELFF
TRBV18	TRBJ1-1	CASSPLGGTGGRTEAFF